This T cell receptor beta chain was captured by sequencing in a study of pediatric ulcerative colitis. Study observations and caveats: Blood-rectal clonal overlap within each person was significantly higher in ulcerative colitis patients than controls. All ulcerative colitis patients, but no controls, carried a couple of rectal clonotypes. Clonal expansions reduced rectal repertoire diversity in acute severe colitis.

With respect to this clone: Its antigen is not identified.

This was a survey-level run. Sequenced by immunoSEQ multiplex PCR; TCRdb stores in-frame clones only, minus some. Here the sample spans 54,000 or so clones, more than 75% being singletons. From germline, CDR1 is SGHTA and CDR2 FQGNSA. The CDR3 consists of 13 residues. V was clipped by 1 base and J by 5 bases; unmatched bases: 1. Input material: blood. The sequence came from a boy between 5 and 17 years old who was a control in a study of pediatric ulcerative colitis. This chain joins TRBV7-2 and TRBJ2-5; 7 nucleotides line up with TRBD1. The CDR3 DNA follows: TGTGCCAGCAGCTTAGTAGGGGGCGAGACCCAGTACTTC. Its protein product is CASSLVGGETQYF.